One sample yielded the 8 T cell receptor beta chains listed below, sequenced in a study of identical twins. TCRdb ran MiXCR on the 5' RACE reads and lists one entry per CDR3 protein. This table holds approximately 670,000 distinct CDR3 sequences, roughly 6.2% found once. The sequencing sample was made of naive T cells sorted from blood. Receptors were obtained from a man aged 18 to 35 in good health.

Ten or more counts support this clonotype. The chain uses TRBV7-2 and TRBJ2-1; 11 nucleotides line up with TRBD2. The CDR3 consists of 16 residues. V trimming: 3 bases; J trimming: 3 bases; junction bases outside the gene matches: 4. Germline V gives CDR1 SGHTA, CDR2 FQGNSA. Here the CDR3 DNA reads TGTGCCAGCAGCTTCTCCGGGACTAGCGGCTACAATGAGCAGTTCTTC. Translation gives CASSFSGTSGYNEQFF.

This clonotype appeared many times. J is TRBJ2-7 and V is TRBV6-6, with 7 nucleotides matching TRBD1. Trimming cost V 7 bases and J 5 bases; bases outside gene matches: 8. This CDR3 region has 13 residues. Germline CDR1 reads MNHNY; CDR2 reads SVGAGI (reference sequence). The CDR3 bases are TGTGCCAGCACCAGACAGGGCAGGGACGAGCAGTACTTC. Amino acid sequence: CASTRQGRDEQYF.

Remarks on this clonotype: This may be a read error, as it is one base from a much larger clone. DNA for the CDR3: TGTGCCAGCACCCGGGACAAAGCCTACAATGAGCACTTCTTC. As protein: CASTRDKAYNEHFF. The chain combines TRBV12-3 or TRBV12-4 with TRBJ2-1; tentative D call: TRBD1 (6 bases). The CDR3 has 14 amino acids.

Ten or more counts support this clonotype. In DNA, the CDR3 is TGCGCCAGCAGCTTTGGCTACGGGGGCGGCGCTTTCTTT. It yields the protein CASSFGYGGGAFF. The gene calls are TRBV5-1 and TRBJ1-1, with TRBD1 as a possible D gene (6 bases). Looked up from germline, CDR1 is SGHRS and CDR2 is YFSETQ. The CDR3 has 13 amino acids. Trimming took 2 bases from V and 11 from J, leaving 16 bases between them.

This clonotype was observed a few times. The V call is TRBV5-1, the J call TRBJ2-5; D is ambiguous. The CDR3 consists of 13 residues. V lost 0 bases and J lost 9, with 12 bases in between. The germline V gene encodes CDR1 SGHRS and CDR2 YFSETQ. The CDR3 nucleotides read TGCGCCAGCAGCTTGGCAACCGCCCAGGCCCAGTACTTC. As protein: CASSLATAQAQYF.

This rearrangement joins TRBV12-3 or TRBV12-4 to TRBJ2-5; TRBD2 might be the D (5 bases). V lost 10 bases and J lost 3, with 9 bases in between. This CDR3 comprises 11 residues. The CDR3 region is CATLGEETQYF. DNA for the CDR3: TGTGCCACTTTGGGAGAAGAGACCCAGTACTTC.

This clonotype was counted ten times or more. The chain recombines TRBV7-9 with TRBJ2-1, with 9 bases that match TRBD1. The CDR3 runs to 16 residues. The germline V gene has CDR1 SEHNR and CDR2 FQNEAQ (reference sequence). The V segment lost 5 bases and the J segment 7 bases; nucleotides outside the gene matches: 12. The CDR3 protein is CASSPSPGTGRNEQFF. CDR3 DNA: TGTGCCAGCAGCCCTAGCCCAGGGACAGGGAGGAATGAGCAGTTCTTC.

The sample holds a few counts of this clonotype. The chain joins TRBV7-9 to TRBJ2-5, with D perhaps matching TRBD1 (6 bases). Trimming shortened V by 3 bases and J by 2 bases, and 10 bases separated the two germline ends. Germline lookup yields CDR1 SEHNR and CDR2 FQNEAQ (reference sequence). The CDR3 extends over 14 amino acids. CDR3 sequence (DNA): TGTGCCAGCAGCTTGTACAGGGAACAAGAGACCCAGTACTTC. Translation: CASSLYREQETQYF.